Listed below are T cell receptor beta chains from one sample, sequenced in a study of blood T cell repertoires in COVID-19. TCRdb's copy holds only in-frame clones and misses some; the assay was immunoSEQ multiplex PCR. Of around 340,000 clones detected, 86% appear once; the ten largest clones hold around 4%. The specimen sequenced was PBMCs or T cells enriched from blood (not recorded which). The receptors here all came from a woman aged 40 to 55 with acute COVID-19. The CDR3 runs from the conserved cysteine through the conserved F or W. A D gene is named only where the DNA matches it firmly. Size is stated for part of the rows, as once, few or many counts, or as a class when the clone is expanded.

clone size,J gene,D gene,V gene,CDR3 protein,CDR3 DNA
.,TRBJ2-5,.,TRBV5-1,CASSFSRENTQSGTQYF,TGCGCCAGCAGCTTCTCTCGGGAAAACACCCAATCAGGGACCCAGTACTTC
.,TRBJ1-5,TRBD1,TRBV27,CASRDRGLDQPQHF,TGTGCCAGCAGGGACAGGGGGCTCGATCAGCCCCAGCATTTT
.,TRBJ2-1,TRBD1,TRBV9,CASSVGGTGWNEQFF,TGTGCCAGCAGCGTAGGGGGGACAGGGTGGAATGAGCAGTTCTTC
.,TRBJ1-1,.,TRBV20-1,CSASDSVIRLEAFF,TGCAGTGCTAGTGATAGTGTAATCCGACTTGAAGCTTTCTTT
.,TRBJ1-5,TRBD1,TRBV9,CASSLGTGDSNQPQHF,TGTGCCAGCAGCTTGGGGACAGGGGATAGCAATCAGCCCCAGCATTTT
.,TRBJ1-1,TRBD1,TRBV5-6,CASSRSGTGEMRAEAFF,TGTGCCAGCAGCCGCAGCGGGACAGGGGAGATGAGGGCTGAAGCTTTCTTT
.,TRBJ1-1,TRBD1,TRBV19,CASRPYTGGKTEAFF,TGTGCCAGTAGGCCTTATACAGGGGGGAAAACTGAAGCTTTCTTT
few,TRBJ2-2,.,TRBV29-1,CSVGLRLRTGELFF,TGCAGCGTGGGACTTCGGCTTCGGACCGGGGAGCTGTTTTTT
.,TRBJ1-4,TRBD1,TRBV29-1,CSVEGGQGAVEKLFF,TGCAGCGTTGAAGGGGGACAGGGGGCTGTTGAAAAACTGTTTTTT
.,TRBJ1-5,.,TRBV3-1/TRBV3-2,CASSRFPAEPQHF,TGTGCCAGCAGCCGCTTTCCCGCGGAGCCCCAGCATTTT
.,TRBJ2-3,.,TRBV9,CASSVGLARTDTQYF,TGTGCCAGCAGCGTAGGCCTAGCGAGGACAGATACGCAGTATTTT
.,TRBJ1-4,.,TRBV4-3,CASSQDMRPVEKLFF,TGCGCCAGCAGCCAAGATATGAGGCCTGTTGAAAAACTGTTTTTT
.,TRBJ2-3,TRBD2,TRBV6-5,CASSFSGGKDTQYF,TGTGCCAGCAGTTTCAGCGGGGGCAAGGATACGCAGTATTTT